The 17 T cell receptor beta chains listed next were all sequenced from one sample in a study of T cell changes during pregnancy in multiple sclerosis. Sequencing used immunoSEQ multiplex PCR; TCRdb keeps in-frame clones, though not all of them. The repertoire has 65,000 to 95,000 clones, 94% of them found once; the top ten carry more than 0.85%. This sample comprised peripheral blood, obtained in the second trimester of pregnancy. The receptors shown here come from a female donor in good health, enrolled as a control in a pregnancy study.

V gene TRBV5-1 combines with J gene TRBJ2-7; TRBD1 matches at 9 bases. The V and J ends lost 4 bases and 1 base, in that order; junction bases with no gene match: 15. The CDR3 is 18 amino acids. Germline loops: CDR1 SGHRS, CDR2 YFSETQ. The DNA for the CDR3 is TGCGCCAGCAGCCCGCCCGGACAGGGGAGTTCGGCATCCTACGAGCAGTACTTC. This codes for CASSPPGQGSSASYEQYF.

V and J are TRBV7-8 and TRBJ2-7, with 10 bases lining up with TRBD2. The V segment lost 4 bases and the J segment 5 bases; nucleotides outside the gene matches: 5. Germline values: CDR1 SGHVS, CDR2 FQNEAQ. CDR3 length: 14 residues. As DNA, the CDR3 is TGTGCCAGCAGCTCCCTAGCGGGAGTGGACGAGCAGTACTTC. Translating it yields CASSSLAGVDEQYF.

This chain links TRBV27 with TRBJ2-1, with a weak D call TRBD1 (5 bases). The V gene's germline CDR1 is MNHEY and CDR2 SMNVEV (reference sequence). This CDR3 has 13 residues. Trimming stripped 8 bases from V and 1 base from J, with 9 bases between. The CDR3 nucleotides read TGTGCCAGCTGTGACAGTTCCTACAATGAGCAGTTCTTC. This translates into CASCDSSYNEQFF.

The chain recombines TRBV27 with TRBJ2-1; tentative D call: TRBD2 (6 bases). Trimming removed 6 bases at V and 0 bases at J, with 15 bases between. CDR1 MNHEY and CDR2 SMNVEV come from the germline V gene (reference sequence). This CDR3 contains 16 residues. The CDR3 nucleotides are TGTGCCAGCAGCCCGGGTAGCGGAGGCTCCTACAATGAGCAGTTCTTC. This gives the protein CASSPGSGGSYNEQFF.

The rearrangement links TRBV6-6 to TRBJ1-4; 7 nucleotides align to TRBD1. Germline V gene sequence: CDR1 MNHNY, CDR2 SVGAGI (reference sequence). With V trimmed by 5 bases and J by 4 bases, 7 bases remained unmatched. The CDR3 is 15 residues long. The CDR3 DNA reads TGTGCCAGCAGTCCTACTCCAGGGGGTAATGAAAAACTGTTTTTT. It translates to CASSPTPGGNEKLFF.

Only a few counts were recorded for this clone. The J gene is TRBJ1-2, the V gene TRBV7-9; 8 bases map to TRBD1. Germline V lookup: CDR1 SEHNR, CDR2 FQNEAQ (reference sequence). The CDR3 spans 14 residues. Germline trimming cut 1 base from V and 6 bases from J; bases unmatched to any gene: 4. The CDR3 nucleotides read TGTGCCAGCAGCTTAGTTATGACAGGGGATGGCTACACCTTC. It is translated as CASSLVMTGDGYTF.

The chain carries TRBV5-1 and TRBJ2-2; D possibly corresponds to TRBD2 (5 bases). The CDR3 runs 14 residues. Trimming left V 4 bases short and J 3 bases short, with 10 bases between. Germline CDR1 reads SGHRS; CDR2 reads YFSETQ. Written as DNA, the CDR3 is TGCGCCAGCAGCAGGGAGACGGACACCGGGGAGCTGTTTTTT. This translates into CASSRETDTGELFF. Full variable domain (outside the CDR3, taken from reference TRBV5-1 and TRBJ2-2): KAGVTQTPRYLIKTRGQQVTLSCSPISGHRSVSWYQQTPGQGLQFLFEYFSETQRNKGNFPGRFSGRQFSNSRSEMNVSTLELGDSALYLCASSRETDTGELFFGEGSRLTVL.

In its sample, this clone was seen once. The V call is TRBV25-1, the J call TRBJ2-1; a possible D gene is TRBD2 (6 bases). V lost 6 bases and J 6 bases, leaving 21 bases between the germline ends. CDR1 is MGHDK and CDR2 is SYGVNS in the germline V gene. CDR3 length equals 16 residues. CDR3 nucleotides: TGTGCCAGCAGCCACCACTGGGCGGGGAACCGCAATGAGCAGTTCTTC. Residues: CASSHHWAGNRNEQFF.

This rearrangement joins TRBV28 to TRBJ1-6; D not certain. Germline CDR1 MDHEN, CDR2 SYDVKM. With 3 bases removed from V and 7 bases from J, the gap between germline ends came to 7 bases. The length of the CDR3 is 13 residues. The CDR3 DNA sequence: TGTGCCAGCAGTTTGGTGCAGAATTCACCCCTCCACTTT. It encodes CASSLVQNSPLHF.

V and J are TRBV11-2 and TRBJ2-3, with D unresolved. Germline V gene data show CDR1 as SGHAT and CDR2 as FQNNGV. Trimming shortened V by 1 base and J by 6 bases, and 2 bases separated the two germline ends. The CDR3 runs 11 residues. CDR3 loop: CASSLADTQYF. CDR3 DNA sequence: TGTGCCAGCAGCTTAGCGGATACGCAGTATTTT. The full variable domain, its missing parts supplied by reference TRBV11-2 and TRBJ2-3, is EAGVAQSPRYKIIEKRQSVAFWCNPISGHATLYWYQQILGQGPKLLIQFQNNGVVDDSQLPKDRFSAERLKGVDSTLKIQPAKLEDSAVYLCASSLADTQYFGPGTRLTVL.

In DNA form, the CDR3 reads TGTGCCAGCAGTGACGTTATCTATAGCAATCAGCCCCAGCATTTT. Encoded protein: CASSDVIYSNQPQHF. The chain joins TRBV2 to TRBJ1-5; the D is unclear. CDR1 SNHLY and CDR2 FYNNEI come from the germline V gene. The CDR3 length is 15 residues. Trimming stripped 3 bases from V and 0 bases from J, with 9 bases between.

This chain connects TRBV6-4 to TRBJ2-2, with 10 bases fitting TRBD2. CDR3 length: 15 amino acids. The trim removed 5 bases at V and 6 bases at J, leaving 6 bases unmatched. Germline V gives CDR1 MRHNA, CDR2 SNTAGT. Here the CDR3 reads CASSFASGSSGELFF. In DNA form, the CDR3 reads TGTGCCAGCAGTTTTGCTAGCGGGAGTTCCGGGGAGCTGTTTTTT.

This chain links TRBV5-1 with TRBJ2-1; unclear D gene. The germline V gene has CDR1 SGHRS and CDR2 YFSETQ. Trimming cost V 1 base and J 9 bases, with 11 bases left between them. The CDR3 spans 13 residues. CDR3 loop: CASSLTPGSEQFF. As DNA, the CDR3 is TGCGCCAGCAGCTTGACCCCTGGTAGTGAGCAGTTCTTC.

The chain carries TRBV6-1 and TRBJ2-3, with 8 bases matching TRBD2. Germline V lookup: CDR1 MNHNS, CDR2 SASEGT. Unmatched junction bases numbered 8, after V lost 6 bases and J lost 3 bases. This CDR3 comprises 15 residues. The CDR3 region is CASRGLPGGTDTQYF. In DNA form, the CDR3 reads TGTGCCAGCAGGGGGCTACCGGGAGGGACAGATACGCAGTATTTT.

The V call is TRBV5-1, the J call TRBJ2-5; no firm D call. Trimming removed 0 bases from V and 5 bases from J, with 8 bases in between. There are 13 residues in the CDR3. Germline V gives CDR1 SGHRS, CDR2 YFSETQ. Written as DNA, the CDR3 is TGCGCCAGCAGCTTGGGAGGTAGTGAGACCCAGTACTTC. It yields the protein CASSLGGSETQYF.

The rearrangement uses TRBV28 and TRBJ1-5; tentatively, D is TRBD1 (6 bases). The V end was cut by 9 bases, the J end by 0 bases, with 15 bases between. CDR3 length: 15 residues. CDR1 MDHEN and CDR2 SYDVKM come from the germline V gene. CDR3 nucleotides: TGTGCCAGTAGGGGGGGTATAGGTAGCAATCAGCCCCAGCATTTT. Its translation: CASRGGIGSNQPQHF.

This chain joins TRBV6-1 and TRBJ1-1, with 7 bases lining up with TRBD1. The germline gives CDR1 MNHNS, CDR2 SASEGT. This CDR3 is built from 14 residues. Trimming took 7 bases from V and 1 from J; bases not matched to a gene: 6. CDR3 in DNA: TGTGCCAGCAAGAAGGGGGCGGAGAACACTGAAGCTTTCTTT. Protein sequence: CASKKGAENTEAFF.